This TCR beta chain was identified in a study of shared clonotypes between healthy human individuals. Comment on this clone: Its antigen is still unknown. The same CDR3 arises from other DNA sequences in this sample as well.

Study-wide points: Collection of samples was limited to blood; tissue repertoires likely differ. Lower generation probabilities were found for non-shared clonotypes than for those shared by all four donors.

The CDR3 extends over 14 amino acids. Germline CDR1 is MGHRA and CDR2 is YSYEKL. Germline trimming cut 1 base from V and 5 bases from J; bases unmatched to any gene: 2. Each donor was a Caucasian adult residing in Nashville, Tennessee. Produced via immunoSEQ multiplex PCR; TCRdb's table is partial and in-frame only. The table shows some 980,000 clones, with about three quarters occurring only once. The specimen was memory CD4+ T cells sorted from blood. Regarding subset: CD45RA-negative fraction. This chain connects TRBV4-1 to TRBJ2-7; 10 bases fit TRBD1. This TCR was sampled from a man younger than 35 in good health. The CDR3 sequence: CASSQGQGADEQYF. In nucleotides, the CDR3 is TGCGCCAGCAGCCAAGGACAGGGGGCTGACGAGCAGTACTTC.